These 24 T cell receptor beta chains came from one sample sequenced in a study of OX40 agonist ivuxolimab in advanced cancers. TCRdb's copy holds only in-frame clones and misses some; the assay was immunoSEQ multiplex PCR. The profile shows some 65,000 clones, approximately 90% of them singletons. This material consisted of CD4+ or CD8+ T cells sorted from blood, taken in a trial of the OX40 agonist ivuxolimab. These receptors were obtained from an adult with an advanced solid tumor such as melanoma, head and neck, liver or kidney cancer.

The V call is TRBV19, the J call TRBJ1-4; weak D call: TRBD1 (5 bases). Trimming pared 3 bases from V and 7 bases from J, leaving 18 bases between. The CDR3 length is 16 residues. Germline loops: CDR1 LNHDA, CDR2 SQIVND (reference sequence). This CDR3 reads CASSISRGGRAEKLFF. As DNA, the CDR3 is TGTGCCAGTAGTATTTCTCGTGGGGGACGGGCTGAAAAACTGTTTTTT.

Notes on this clone: Compared with germline, one end of the junction differs, possibly owing to a read error. The chain is built from TRBV7-2 and TRBJ2-5; 8 nucleotides agree with TRBD1. The CDR3 covers 15 residues. Germline assignment: CDR1 SGHTA and CDR2 FQGNSA. CDR3 region: CASSKNTGGQEIQYF. The CDR3 nucleotides read TGTGCCAGCAGCAAAAATACAGGGGGGCAAGAGATCCAGTACTTC.

The rearrangement links TRBV28 to TRBJ1-5; D remains unclear. Trimming cost V 3 bases and J 3 bases, with 3 bases left between them. Germline values: CDR1 MDHEN, CDR2 SYDVKM. This CDR3 has 12 residues. CDR3 bases: TGTGCCAGCAGTTTCTTCAATCAGCCCCAGCATTTT. Its translation: CASSFFNQPQHF.

The J gene is TRBJ1-4, the V gene TRBV5-1; 7 bases align to TRBD1. V dropped 3 bases and J dropped 2; count of bases not matched to a gene: 4. The CDR3 covers 15 residues. Per the germline V gene, CDR1 is SGHRS and CDR2 is YFSETQ. The CDR3 here is CASSSGTATNEKLFF. CDR3 bases: TGCGCCAGCAGCTCCGGGACAGCTACTAATGAAAAACTGTTTTTT.

The J gene is TRBJ1-5, the V gene TRBV30, with 7 positions matching TRBD1. Looked up from germline, CDR1 is GTSNPN and CDR2 is SVGIG (reference sequence). The CDR3 length is 14 residues. Trimming took 1 base from V and 6 from J; bases not matched to a gene: 6. In DNA form, the CDR3 reads TGTGCCTGGAGTGACAGGGGCGGGGTTCAGCCCCAGCATTTT. Translation: CAWSDRGGVQPQHF.

The V call is TRBV2, the J call TRBJ2-1; tentatively, D is TRBD1 or TRBD2 (6 bases each). CDR1 is SNHLY, CDR2 FYNNEI, per germline. The CDR3 is 15 amino acids. Trimming pared 5 bases from V and 8 bases from J, leaving 19 bases between. The chain's CDR3 is CASSPWGAVVDEQFF. The CDR3 bases are TGTGCCAGCAGTCCATGGGGGGCGGTGGTCGATGAGCAGTTCTTC.

The J gene is TRBJ2-3, the V gene TRBV7-2, with a tentative D call TRBD2 (7 bases). Trimming removed 5 bases at V and 5 bases at J, with 17 bases between. Germline assignment: CDR1 SGHTA and CDR2 FQGNSA. CDR3 length: 15 amino acids. The CDR3 is CASSGGGGVKDTQYF. In DNA, the CDR3 is TGTGCCAGCAGCGGGGGGGGCGGGGTCAAAGATACGCAGTATTTT.

The chain combines TRBV6-6 with TRBJ2-7, with TRBD2 matching 10 bases. V lost 6 bases to trimming and J lost 2 bases; unmatched junction nucleotides: 4. The CDR3 length is 14 residues. Germline V gives CDR1 MNHNY, CDR2 SVGAGI (reference sequence). Written as DNA, the CDR3 is TGTGCCAGCAGCACTAGCGGGACTCCCTACGAGCAGTACTTC. Its translation is CASSTSGTPYEQYF.

The V call is TRBV7-7, the J call TRBJ2-1; 9 positions agree with TRBD2. The germline V gene encodes CDR1 SSHAT and CDR2 FNYEAQ (reference sequence). Unmatched junction bases numbered 9, after V lost 5 bases and J lost 1 base. The CDR3 is 17 amino acids. The CDR3 region is CASSPRPAGGSYNEQFF. The CDR3 nucleotides read TGTGCCAGCAGCCCTAGACCAGCGGGGGGTTCCTACAATGAGCAGTTCTTC.

The V call is TRBV2, the J call TRBJ2-5; D unresolved. CDR1 SNHLY and CDR2 FYNNEI come from the germline V gene. The CDR3 spans 12 residues. V lost 4 bases and J lost 3, with 6 bases in between. CDR3 DNA: TGTGCCAGCAGTGGTAGGGAAGAGACCCAGTACTTC. Translating it yields CASSGREETQYF. The full variable domain, completed using reference TRBV2 and TRBJ2-5, is EPEVTQTPSHQVTQMGQEVILRCVPISNHLYFYWYRQILGQKVEFLVSFYNNEISEKSEIFDDQFSVERPDGSNFTLKIRSTKLEDSAMYFCASSGREETQYFGPGTRLLVL.

The chain is built from TRBV28 and TRBJ2-7, with TRBD2 identical over 12 bases. CDR3 length: 15 amino acids. CDR1 MDHEN and CDR2 SYDVKM come from the germline V gene. V dropped 7 bases and J dropped 4; count of bases not matched to a gene: 8. The CDR3 sequence is CASNHDLAGGYEQYF. In DNA form, the CDR3 reads TGTGCCAGCAATCACGACCTAGCGGGGGGGTACGAGCAGTACTTC.

V and J are TRBV4-1 and TRBJ1-5, with TRBD1 matching 7 bases. J lost 0 bases, V lost 0 bases, and 5 bases had no gene match. From germline, CDR1 is MGHRA and CDR2 YSYEKL. The CDR3 totals 17 residues. The CDR3 coding sequence is TGCGCCAGCAGCCAAGACGGACAGGCCTATAGCAATCAGCCCCAGCATTTT. It encodes CASSQDGQAYSNQPQHF.

V usage is TRBV6-6 and J usage is TRBJ1-1; the D gene is possibly TRBD1 (5 bases). The CDR3 consists of 13 residues. The V and J ends lost 6 bases and 2 bases respectively, with 10 bases between them. Germline V lookup: CDR1 MNHNY, CDR2 SVGAGI (reference sequence). The CDR3 nucleotides read TGTGCCAGCAGCTGGGGGGGAAACACTGAAGCTTTCTTT. Amino acid sequence: CASSWGGNTEAFF.

The V call is TRBV7-9, the J call TRBJ2-5; a possible D gene is TRBD1 (5 bases). The end of the DNA aligns better with TRBJ2-7, so the J call may be wrong. The germline V gene encodes CDR1 SEHNR and CDR2 FQNEAQ (reference sequence). The length of the CDR3 is 13 residues. The CDR3 here is CASSLEGHYEQYF. The CDR3 nucleotides read TGTGCCAGCAGCTTAGAGGGGCACTACGAGCAGTACTTC.

The J gene is TRBJ2-7, the V gene TRBV18; 12 bases are shared with TRBD2. J was trimmed by 2 bases and V by 3 bases; bases with no gene match: 8. Germline values: CDR1 KGHSH, CDR2 LQKENI. The length of the CDR3 is 17 residues. The chain's CDR3 is CASSPFPTSGGAYEQYF. The CDR3 DNA follows: TGTGCCAGCTCACCCTTTCCGACTAGCGGGGGTGCCTACGAGCAGTACTTC. Looking up the rest from reference TRBV18 and TRBJ2-7 gives the full variable domain: NAGVMQNPRHLVRRRGQEARLRCSPMKGHSHVYWYRQLPEEGLKFMVYLQKENIIDESGMPKERFSAEFPKEGPSILRIQQVVRGDSAAYFCASSPFPTSGGAYEQYFGPGTRLTVT.

V gene TRBV5-8 combines with J gene TRBJ2-5; TRBD2 aligns across 10 bases. The DNA end lines up better with TRBJ2-7; the J call may be wrong. This CDR3 comprises 14 residues. Germline CDR1 reads SGHTS; CDR2 reads YDEGEE. Written as DNA, the CDR3 is TGTGCCAGCAGCCCTAGCGGGAGAAGGCACGAGCAGTACTTC. It encodes CASSPSGRRHEQYF.

This chain links TRBV6-1 with TRBJ2-3; D is possibly TRBD1 (6 bases). Germline V gene sequence: CDR1 MNHNS, CDR2 SASEGT. V was pared by 3 bases and J by 6 bases, with 13 bases between. The CDR3 totals 14 residues. The CDR3 nucleotides read TGTGCCAGCAGTGATTTTCTACAGGGTGATACGCAGTATTTT. Translation gives CASSDFLQGDTQYF.

V is TRBV9 and J is TRBJ1-1, with 7 bases aligning to TRBD1. From germline, CDR1 is SGDLS and CDR2 YYNGEE. CDR3 size: 13 residues. V lost 1 base to trimming and J lost 5 bases; unmatched junction nucleotides: 2. CDR3 DNA: TGTGCCAGCAGCGTAACAGGGGAAACTGAAGCTTTCTTT. Translation: CASSVTGETEAFF.

This clone occurred once. The chain couples TRBV7-9 to TRBJ2-2, with D possibly TRBD2 on 6 matching bases. Germline V gene data show CDR1 as SEHNR and CDR2 as FQNEAQ (reference sequence). V was cut by 8 bases and J by 0 bases, with 10 bases left in between. The CDR3 extends over 14 amino acids. The CDR3: CASHGGANTGELFF. Here the CDR3 DNA reads TGTGCCAGCCACGGGGGTGCGAACACCGGGGAGCTGTTTTTT.

V and J are TRBV11-2 and TRBJ1-1; D unresolved. Germline V lookup: CDR1 SGHAT, CDR2 FQNNGV. V lost 5 bases and J lost 1, with 11 bases in between. The length of the CDR3 is 14 residues. The CDR3 sequence: CASSRVNRNTEAFF. Written as DNA, the CDR3 is TGTGCCAGCAGCCGAGTAAACCGGAACACTGAAGCTTTCTTT.

About this clone itself: The CDR3 carries no conserved terminal phenylalanine or tryptophan, so it likely arises from a read error. J is TRBJ1-2 and V is TRBV28; D is undetermined. Trimming removed 3 bases at V and 3 bases at J, with 11 bases between. Looked up from germline, CDR1 is MDHEN and CDR2 is SYDVKM. This CDR3 contains 14 residues. CDR3 residues: CASSLMAGDYGYTS. Written as DNA, the CDR3 is TGTGCCAGCAGTTTGATGGCCGGTGACTATGGCTACACCTCC.

This clone was seen a few times. This sequence joins TRBV5-1 and TRBJ1-1; TRBD1 might be the D (5 bases). Per germline, CDR1 SGHRS and CDR2 YFSETQ. The length of the CDR3 is 13 residues. Trimming left V 4 bases short and J 5 bases short, with 12 bases between. CDR3 protein: CASSRPGGTEAFF. For the CDR3, the DNA is TGCGCCAGCAGCCGACCGGGGGGAACTGAAGCTTTCTTT.

V usage is TRBV6-5 and J usage is TRBJ2-5; D not certain. V was cut by 6 bases and J by 7 bases, with 12 bases left in between. The CDR3 runs to 12 residues. Per germline, CDR1 MNHEY and CDR2 SVGAGI. The CDR3: CASSSIRGTQYF. For the CDR3, the DNA is TGTGCCAGCAGCTCCATTCGTGGGACCCAGTACTTC.

The chain employs TRBV30 and TRBJ2-5, with D unclear. Trimming took off 2 bases at V and 2 bases at J, with 15 bases between the two ends. CDR1 and CDR2 (germline): GTSNPN, SVGIG (reference sequence). The CDR3 is 15 residues long. CDR3 sequence reads: CAWSFPKKGQETQYF. The CDR3 DNA is TGTGCCTGGAGTTTCCCGAAAAAGGGTCAAGAGACCCAGTACTTC.